This TCR beta chain was recorded in a study of T cells in Graves' hyperthyroidism and ophthalmopathy. TCR beta CDR3 regions were amplified from RNA transcripts. HTBI primers were used for first-round RT-PCR of the TCR CDR3. Each CDR3 protein is one row after TCRdb ran MiXCR on the multiplex PCR reads. The sample lists about 400,000 distinct CDR3 sequences, 20% to 25% occurring once. The CDR3 is 17 amino acids. Germline trimming cut 5 bases from V and 2 bases from J; bases unmatched to any gene: 14. V is TRBV12-3 or TRBV12-4 and J is TRBJ2-7; 8 bases match TRBD2. The TCR sequence derives from a man over 45 with Graves' hyperthyroidism. The sample consisted of blood. CDR3 in amino acids: CASSRPRTGGGTYEQYF. The CDR3 DNA reads as TGTGCCAGCAGTCGCCCTCGAACGGGAGGGGGTACCTACGAGCAGTACTTC.